This T cell receptor beta chain came from a study of cytomegalovirus exposure and HLA in healthy donors. Study context: One earlier analysis, a look at around 180 million T cells, found some 100 million unique TCR beta sequences. Clustering assigned 81% of the roughly 400 genotyped donors to the Caucasian-associated ancestry cluster.

Overall study findings and caveats: Confirmation was obtained in vitro that a few CMV-associated chains are specific for CMV antigens.

As concerns this clone: Its target is not known.

PCR involved 60 Vbeta and 13 Jbeta primers. The assay was immunoSEQ multiplex PCR, and TCRdb's table has in-frame clones only and misses some. The sample records 77,000 or so clones, 78% being singletons. The TCR originated in a man in his forties or fifties in good health and CMV-seronegative. Sequencing was carried out using PBMCs.

In DNA form, the CDR3 reads TGCGCCAGCCTTAATGAAAAACTGTTTTTT. It yields the protein CASLNEKLFF. The chain is built from TRBV10-2 and TRBJ1-4; no clear D. V was trimmed by 8 bases and J by 4 bases, leaving 2 bases between them. The V gene's germline CDR1 is WSHSY and CDR2 SAAADI. The CDR3 length is 10 residues.